This T cell receptor (beta chain) is from a study of T-cell memory formation after mild COVID-19. Whole-study context: The study found TCR clusters largely donor specific.

This CDR3 comprises 11 residues. CDR1 is DFQATT, CDR2 SNEGSKA, per germline (reference sequence). TCRdb reprocessed the 5' RACE reads via MiXCR and lists one record per CDR3 protein. The sample contains some 600,000 distinct CDR3 sequences, about 18% of which appear only once. The sequence derives from an adult woman who had mild COVID-19 (a few samples of this study predate the infection). Cell type and time point are not known. The chain employs TRBV20-1 and TRBJ1-4; unclear D gene. The sequenced sample consisted of PBMCs or a T cell subset sorted from them (not recorded which). The CDR3 DNA sequence: TGCCAAGTCTCGGATGGGGAAAAACTGTTTTTT. It specifies CQVSDGEKLFF.